The 15 T cell receptor beta chains in this list originate from one sample, sequenced in a study of shared clonotypes between healthy human individuals. Produced via immunoSEQ multiplex PCR; TCRdb's table is partial and in-frame only. This table has roughly 2 million clones, around 95% appearing once. Sequences were obtained from naive CD4+ T cells sorted from blood. Subset given: CD45RA+ positively selected. The origin of the receptors is a young man in good health.

V gene TRBV25-1 combines with J gene TRBJ2-5, with a tentative D call TRBD1 (6 bases). Deletions cut 11 bases from V and 1 base from J, with 14 bases between. The CDR3 extends over 13 amino acids. Germline V gene lookup returns CDR1 MGHDK and CDR2 SYGVNS. The CDR3 protein is CASKQGPQETQYF. CDR3 DNA sequence: TGTGCCTCCAAACAGGGTCCCCAAGAGACCCAGTACTTC. The variable domain in full, with the rest retrieved from reference TRBV25-1 and TRBJ2-5, is EADIYQTPRYLVIGTGKKITLECSQTMGHDKMYWYQQDPGMELHLIHYSYGVNSTEKGDLSSESTVSRIRTEHFPLTLESARPSHTSQYLCASKQGPQETQYFGPGTRLLVL.

Of note for this clone: Other DNA sequences in the same sample also yield this CDR3. The V call is TRBV5-1, the J call TRBJ1-1, with D perhaps matching TRBD1 (5 bases). The CDR3 extends over 15 amino acids. V was pared by 0 bases and J by 1 base, with 10 bases between. Germline V gene sequence: CDR1 SGHRS, CDR2 YFSETQ. The CDR3 region is CASSLVGGSNTEAFF. CDR3 nucleotides: TGCGCCAGCAGCTTGGTCGGGGGATCGAACACTGAAGCTTTCTTT.

The chain employs TRBV11-2 and TRBJ1-1, with 9 bases aligning to TRBD1. The junction had 12 bases not matched to a gene; V was cut back by 1 base and J by 0 bases. The CDR3 runs 19 residues. Germline lookup yields CDR1 SGHAT and CDR2 FQNNGV. The CDR3 region is CASSLGKIFDRGMNTEAFF. The CDR3 nucleotides read TGTGCCAGCAGCTTAGGAAAGATTTTCGACAGGGGGATGAACACTGAAGCTTTCTTT.

The rearrangement joins TRBV7-8 to TRBJ2-3; D uncertain. Looked up from germline, CDR1 is SGHVS and CDR2 is FQNEAQ. Trimming removed 3 bases from V and 1 base from J, with 11 bases in between. The CDR3 contains 15 residues. The chain's CDR3 is CASSFDSIGTDTQYF. Written as DNA, the CDR3 is TGTGCCAGCAGCTTCGACTCGATCGGCACAGATACGCAGTATTTT. The complete variable domain, with remaining parts taken from reference TRBV7-8 and TRBJ2-3, reads GAGVSQSPRYKVAKRGQDVALRCDPISGHVSLFWYQQALGQGPEFLTYFQNEAQLDKSGLPSDRFFAERPEGSVSTLKIQRTQQEDSAVYLCASSFDSIGTDTQYFGPGTRLTVL.

The V and J genes are TRBV5-6 and TRBJ1-2; 9 nucleotides match TRBD1. CDR1 and CDR2 from the germline V gene are SGHDT and YYEEEE. The CDR3 is 17 amino acids. V trimming: 4 bases; J trimming: 8 bases; junction bases outside the gene matches: 18. Here the CDR3 reads CASSPGTGKTLMVGYTF. CDR3 coding DNA: TGTGCCAGCAGCCCCGGGACAGGGAAAACCCTTATGGTCGGCTACACCTTC. The variable domain in full, with the rest retrieved from reference TRBV5-6 and TRBJ1-2, is DAGVTQSPTHLIKTRGQQVTLRCSPKSGHDTVSWYQQALGQGPQFIFQYYEEEERQRGNFPDRFSGHQFPNYSSELNVNALLLGDSALYLCASSPGTGKTLMVGYTFGSGTRLTVV.

The V call is TRBV25-1, the J call TRBJ1-4; 10 nucleotides align to TRBD1. Germline CDR1 reads MGHDK; CDR2 reads SYGVNS. V shed 3 bases, J shed 8 bases, and the junction held 6 bases outside the gene matches. The CDR3 runs 15 residues. Written as DNA, the CDR3 is TGTGCCAGCAGTGATAATCGACAGGGGGCAGAAAAACTGTTTTTT. It is translated as CASSDNRQGAEKLFF.

The chain uses TRBV5-4 and TRBJ1-6, with 9 bases matching TRBD1. This CDR3 has 17 residues. V shed 4 bases and J 0 bases; nucleotides not matched to a gene: 5. Germline V CDR1 and CDR2: SGHNT, YYREEE (reference sequence). CDR3 protein: CASSPGTGRSYNSPLHF. As DNA, the CDR3 is TGTGCCAGCAGCCCAGGGACAGGGCGCTCCTATAATTCACCCCTCCACTTT.

The genes are TRBV7-9 and TRBJ1-1; D uncertain. CDR1 and CDR2 (germline): SEHNR, FQNEAQ (reference sequence). V was cut by 5 bases and J by 0 bases, with 10 bases left in between. CDR3 length equals 14 residues. DNA of the CDR3: TGTGCCAGCAGCCCCTCGGGAGTGAACACTGAAGCTTTCTTT. Its protein product is CASSPSGVNTEAFF.

This clone has just one count. The same CDR3 arises from other DNA sequences in this sample as well. V is TRBV9 and J is TRBJ1-1; 8 nucleotides align to TRBD1. The V gene's germline CDR1 is SGDLS and CDR2 YYNGEE. The CDR3 has 14 amino acids. V lost 2 bases to trimming and J lost 1 base; unmatched junction nucleotides: 1. CDR3 sequence reads: CASSVGQGNTEAFF. The CDR3 DNA follows: TGTGCCAGCAGCGTTGGACAGGGGAACACTGAAGCTTTCTTT.

The gene calls are TRBV4-1 and TRBJ1-3; no firm D call. Germline values: CDR1 MGHRA, CDR2 YSYEKL. Trimming left V 4 bases short and J 7 bases short, with 14 bases between. The CDR3 length is 14 residues. The CDR3 reads CASSPDVPRNTIYF. CDR3 nucleotides: TGCGCCAGCAGCCCGGACGTTCCGAGGAACACCATATATTTT.

Comment on this clone: A read error may account for a junction end that differs from germline. The chain links TRBV6-5 to TRBJ2-1; 14 bases map to TRBD2. CDR3 length: 13 amino acids. Germline values: CDR1 MNHEY, CDR2 SVGAGI. The CDR3 reads CASRWGLAGATVF. As DNA, the CDR3 is TGTGCCAGCAGATGGGGACTAGCGGGAGCTACGGTCTTC.

The chain employs TRBV18 and TRBJ2-2; weak D call: TRBD1 (6 bases). In germline, CDR1 is KGHSH, CDR2 LQKENI. V lost 4 bases and J 0 bases, leaving 15 bases between the germline ends. CDR3 length: 17 residues. The CDR3 nucleotides are TGTGCCAGCTCACACTTGACAGGCTATGCGAACACCGGGGAGCTGTTTTTT. Its translation: CASSHLTGYANTGELFF. Drawing the rest from reference TRBV18 and TRBJ2-2, the complete variable domain is NAGVMQNPRHLVRRRGQEARLRCSPMKGHSHVYWYRQLPEEGLKFMVYLQKENIIDESGMPKERFSAEFPKEGPSILRIQQVVRGDSAAYFCASSHLTGYANTGELFFGEGSRLTVL.

The chain joins TRBV4-1 to TRBJ2-5; either TRBD1 or TRBD2 may supply D (5 bases each). With 0 bases removed from V and 4 bases from J, the gap between germline ends came to 18 bases. Germline CDR1 and CDR2: MGHRA and YSYEKL. The CDR3 has 17 amino acids. CDR3 nucleotide sequence: TGCGCCAGCAGCCAAGATCGTGGGGGTGTGAGAAGAGAGACCCAGTACTTC. Residues: CASSQDRGGVRRETQYF.

V gene TRBV9 combines with J gene TRBJ1-4; 10 positions match TRBD1. This CDR3 spans 18 amino acids. Looked up from germline, CDR1 is SGDLS and CDR2 is YYNGEE. The junction had 10 bases not matched to a gene; V was cut back by 4 bases and J by 1 base. CDR3 loop: CASSRTGGSFRTNEKLFF. The CDR3, as DNA: TGTGCCAGCAGCCGGACAGGGGGTTCGTTTCGAACTAATGAAAAACTGTTTTTT.

The V gene is TRBV19, the J gene TRBJ2-7; tentatively, D is TRBD1 (5 bases). From germline, CDR1 is LNHDA and CDR2 SQIVND (reference sequence). Trimming took off 5 bases at V and 0 bases at J, with 17 bases between the two ends. CDR3 length: 16 amino acids. CDR3 DNA: TGTGCCAGTAGTGAAGGGGCCTACCTCAGCTCCTACGAGCAGTACTTC. Amino acid sequence: CASSEGAYLSSYEQYF.